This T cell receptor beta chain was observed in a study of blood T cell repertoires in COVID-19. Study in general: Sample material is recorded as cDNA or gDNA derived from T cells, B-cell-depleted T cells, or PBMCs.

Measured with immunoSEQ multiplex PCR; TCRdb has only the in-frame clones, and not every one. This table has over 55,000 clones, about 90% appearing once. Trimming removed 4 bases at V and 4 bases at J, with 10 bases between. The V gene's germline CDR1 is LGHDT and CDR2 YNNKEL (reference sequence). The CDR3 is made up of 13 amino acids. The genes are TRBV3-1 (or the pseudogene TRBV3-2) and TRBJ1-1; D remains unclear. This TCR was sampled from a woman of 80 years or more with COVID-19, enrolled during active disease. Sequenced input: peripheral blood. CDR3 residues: CASSPTISTEAFF. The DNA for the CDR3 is TGTGCCAGCAGCCCGACAATTTCCACTGAAGCTTTCTTT.